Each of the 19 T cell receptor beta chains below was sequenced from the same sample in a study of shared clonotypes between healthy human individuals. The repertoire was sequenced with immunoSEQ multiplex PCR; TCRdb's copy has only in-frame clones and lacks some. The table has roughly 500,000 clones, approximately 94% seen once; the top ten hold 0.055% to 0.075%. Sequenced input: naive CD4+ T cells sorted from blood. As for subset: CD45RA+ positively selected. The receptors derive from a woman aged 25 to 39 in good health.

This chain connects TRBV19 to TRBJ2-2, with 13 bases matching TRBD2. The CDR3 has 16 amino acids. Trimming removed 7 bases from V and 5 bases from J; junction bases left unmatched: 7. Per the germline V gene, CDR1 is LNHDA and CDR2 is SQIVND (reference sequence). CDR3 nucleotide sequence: TGTGCCAGTATACTAGCGGGAGGGCCGGGGACCGGGGAGCTGTTTTTT. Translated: CASILAGGPGTGELFF. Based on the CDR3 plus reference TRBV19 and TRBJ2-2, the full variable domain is DGGITQSPKYLFRKEGQNVTLSCEQNLNHDAMYWYRQDPGQGLRLIYYSQIVNDFQKGDIAEGYSVSREKKESFPLTVTSAQKNPTAFYLCASILAGGPGTGELFFGEGSRLTVL.

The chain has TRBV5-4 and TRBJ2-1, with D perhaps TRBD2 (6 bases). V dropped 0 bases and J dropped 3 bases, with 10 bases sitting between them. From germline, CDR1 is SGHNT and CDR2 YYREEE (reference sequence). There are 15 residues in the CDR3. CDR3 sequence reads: CASSLEAGRYNEQFF. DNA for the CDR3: TGTGCCAGCAGCTTGGAGGCGGGACGCTACAATGAGCAGTTCTTC.

The CDR3 sequence is CASSLARDASYEQYF. The DNA of the CDR3 is TGTGCCAGCAGCTTAGCGAGGGATGCCTCCTACGAGCAGTACTTC. The V gene is TRBV7-8, the J gene TRBJ2-7; D is perhaps TRBD2 (5 bases). This CDR3 has 15 amino acids. Germline V gene sequence: CDR1 SGHVS, CDR2 FQNEAQ. Deletions cut 0 bases from V and 0 bases from J, with 9 bases between.

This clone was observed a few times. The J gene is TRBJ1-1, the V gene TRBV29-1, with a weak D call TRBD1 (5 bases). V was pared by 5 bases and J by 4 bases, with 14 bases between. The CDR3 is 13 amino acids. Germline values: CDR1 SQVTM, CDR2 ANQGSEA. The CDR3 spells CSVSRGDGTEAFF. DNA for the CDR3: TGCAGCGTTTCCCGGGGGGATGGCACTGAAGCTTTCTTT.

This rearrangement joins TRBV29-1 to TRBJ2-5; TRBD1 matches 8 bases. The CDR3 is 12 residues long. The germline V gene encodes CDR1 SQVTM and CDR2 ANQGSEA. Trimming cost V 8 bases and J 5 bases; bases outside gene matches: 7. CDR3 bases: TGCAGCCCACAGGGGGTTGGGGAGACCCAGTACTTC. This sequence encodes CSPQGVGETQYF.

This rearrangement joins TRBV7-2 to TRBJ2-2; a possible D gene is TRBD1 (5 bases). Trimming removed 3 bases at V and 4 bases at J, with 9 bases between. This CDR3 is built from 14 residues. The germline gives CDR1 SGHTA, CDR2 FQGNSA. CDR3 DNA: TGTGCCAGCAGCTTCAGGCAGGGCACCGGGGAGCTGTTTTTT. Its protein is CASSFRQGTGELFF.

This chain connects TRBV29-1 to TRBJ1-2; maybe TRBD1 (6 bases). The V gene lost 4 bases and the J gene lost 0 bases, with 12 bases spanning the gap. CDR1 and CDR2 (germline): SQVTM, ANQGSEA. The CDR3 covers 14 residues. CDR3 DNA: TGCAGCGTTGGGGGGCACGGAGCTAACTATGGCTACACCTTC. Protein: CSVGGHGANYGYTF.

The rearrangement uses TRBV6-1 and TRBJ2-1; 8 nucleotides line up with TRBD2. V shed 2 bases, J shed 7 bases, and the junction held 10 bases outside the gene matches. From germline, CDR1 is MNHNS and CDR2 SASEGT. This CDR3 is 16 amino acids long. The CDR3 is CASSESHSGVGNEQFF. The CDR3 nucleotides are TGTGCCAGCAGTGAAAGTCATAGCGGGGTGGGGAATGAGCAGTTCTTC.

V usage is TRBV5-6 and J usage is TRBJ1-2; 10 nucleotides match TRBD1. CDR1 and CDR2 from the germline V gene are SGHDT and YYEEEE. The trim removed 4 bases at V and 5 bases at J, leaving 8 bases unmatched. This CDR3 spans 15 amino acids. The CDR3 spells CASSKRQGARYGYTF. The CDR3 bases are TGTGCCAGCAGCAAAAGACAGGGGGCGCGTTATGGCTACACCTTC.

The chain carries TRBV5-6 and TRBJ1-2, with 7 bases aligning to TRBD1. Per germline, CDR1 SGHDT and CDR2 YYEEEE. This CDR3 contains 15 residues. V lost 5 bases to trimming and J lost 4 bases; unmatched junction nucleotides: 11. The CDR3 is CASSTRGRGPYGYTF. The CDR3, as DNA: TGTGCCAGCAGTACGAGGGGGCGGGGGCCCTATGGCTACACCTTC.

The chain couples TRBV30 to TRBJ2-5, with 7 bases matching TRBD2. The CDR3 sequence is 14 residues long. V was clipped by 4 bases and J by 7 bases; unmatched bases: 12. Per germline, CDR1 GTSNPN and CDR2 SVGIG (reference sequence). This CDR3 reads CAWTLGLADGTQYF. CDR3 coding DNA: TGTGCCTGGACCCTAGGCCTAGCGGATGGGACCCAGTACTTC. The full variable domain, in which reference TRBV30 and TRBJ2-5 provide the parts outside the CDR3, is SQTIHQWPATLVQPVGSPLSLECTVEGTSNPNLYWYRQAAGRGLQLLFYSVGIGQISSEVPQNLSASRPQDRQFILSSKKLLLSDSGFYLCAWTLGLADGTQYFGPGTRLLVL.

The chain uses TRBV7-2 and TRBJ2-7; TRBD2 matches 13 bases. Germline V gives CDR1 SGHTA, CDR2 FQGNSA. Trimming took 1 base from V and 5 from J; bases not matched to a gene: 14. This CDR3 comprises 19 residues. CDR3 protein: CASSLGKMGTSGRVDEQYF. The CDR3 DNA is TGTGCCAGCAGCTTAGGGAAAATGGGAACTAGCGGGAGGGTCGACGAGCAGTACTTC.

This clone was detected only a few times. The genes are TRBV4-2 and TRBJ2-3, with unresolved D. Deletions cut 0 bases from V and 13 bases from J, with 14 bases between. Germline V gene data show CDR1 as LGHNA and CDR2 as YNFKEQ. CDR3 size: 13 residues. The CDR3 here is CASSQELGSREYF. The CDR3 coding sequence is TGTGCCAGCAGCCAAGAGTTGGGCTCTCGAGAGTATTTT.

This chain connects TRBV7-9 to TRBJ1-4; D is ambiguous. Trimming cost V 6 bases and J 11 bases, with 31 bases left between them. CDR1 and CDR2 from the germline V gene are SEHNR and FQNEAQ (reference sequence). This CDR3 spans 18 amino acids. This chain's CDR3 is CASSPPLIERYEINKLFF. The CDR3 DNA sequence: TGTGCCAGCAGTCCCCCTTTGATAGAGAGATATGAAATAAATAAACTGTTTTTT.

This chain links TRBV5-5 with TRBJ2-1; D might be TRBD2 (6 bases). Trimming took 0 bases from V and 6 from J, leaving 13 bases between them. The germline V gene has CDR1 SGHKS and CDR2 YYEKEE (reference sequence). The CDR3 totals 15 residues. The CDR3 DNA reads TGTGCCAGCAGCTTGGGCTCGGTGACTAGCAATGAGCAGTTCTTC. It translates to CASSLGSVTSNEQFF.

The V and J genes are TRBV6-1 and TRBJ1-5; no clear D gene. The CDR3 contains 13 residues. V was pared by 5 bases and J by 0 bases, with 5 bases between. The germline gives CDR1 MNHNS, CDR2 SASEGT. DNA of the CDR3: TGTGCCAGCAGTTATATTAGCAATCAGCCCCAGCATTTT. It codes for CASSYISNQPQHF.

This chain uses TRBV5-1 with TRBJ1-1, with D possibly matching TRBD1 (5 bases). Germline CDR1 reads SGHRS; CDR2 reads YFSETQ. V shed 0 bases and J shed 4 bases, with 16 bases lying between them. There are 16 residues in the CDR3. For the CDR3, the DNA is TGCGCCAGCAGCTTGGCGCTCTCAGCCGGGGGCACTGAAGCTTTCTTT. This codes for CASSLALSAGGTEAFF.

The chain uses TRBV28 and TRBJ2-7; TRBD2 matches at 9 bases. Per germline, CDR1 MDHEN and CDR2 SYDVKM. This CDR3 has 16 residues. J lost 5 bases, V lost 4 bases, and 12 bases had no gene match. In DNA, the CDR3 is TGTGCCAGCAGTTCGAATCTAGCGGGGTTCATACACGAGCAGTACTTC. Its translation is CASSSNLAGFIHEQYF.

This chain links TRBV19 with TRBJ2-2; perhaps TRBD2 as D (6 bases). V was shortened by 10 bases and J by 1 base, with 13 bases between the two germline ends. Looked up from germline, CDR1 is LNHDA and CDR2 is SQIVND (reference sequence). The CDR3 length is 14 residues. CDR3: CATRSGGNTGELFF. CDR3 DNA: TGTGCCACCAGATCCGGGGGGAACACCGGGGAGCTGTTTTTT.